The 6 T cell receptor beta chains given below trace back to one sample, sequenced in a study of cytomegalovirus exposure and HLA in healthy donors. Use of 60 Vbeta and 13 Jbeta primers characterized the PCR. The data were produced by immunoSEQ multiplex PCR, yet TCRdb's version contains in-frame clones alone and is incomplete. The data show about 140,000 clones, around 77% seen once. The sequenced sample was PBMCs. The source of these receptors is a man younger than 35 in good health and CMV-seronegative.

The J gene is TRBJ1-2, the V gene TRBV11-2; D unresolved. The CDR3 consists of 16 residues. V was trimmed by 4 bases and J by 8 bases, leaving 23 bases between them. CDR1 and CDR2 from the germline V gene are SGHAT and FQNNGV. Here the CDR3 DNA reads TGTGCCAGCAGCTCGCGAAAACGACCTAGAACTAGGGGCTACACCTTC. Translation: CASSSRKRPRTRGYTF.

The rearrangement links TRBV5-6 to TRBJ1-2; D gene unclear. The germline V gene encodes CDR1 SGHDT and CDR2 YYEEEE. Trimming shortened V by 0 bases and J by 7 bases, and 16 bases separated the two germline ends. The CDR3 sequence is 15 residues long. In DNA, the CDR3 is TGTGCCAGCAGCTTGGGCCAGGCCCTGGCAATTGGCTACACCTTC. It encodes CASSLGQALAIGYTF.

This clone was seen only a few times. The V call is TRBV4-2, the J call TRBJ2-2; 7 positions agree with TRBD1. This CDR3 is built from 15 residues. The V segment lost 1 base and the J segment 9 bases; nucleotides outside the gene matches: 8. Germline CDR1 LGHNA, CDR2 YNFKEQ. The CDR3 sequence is CASSQGGTDERELFF. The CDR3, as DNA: TGTGCCAGCAGCCAAGGGGGGACAGATGAGCGGGAGCTGTTTTTT.

Here the CDR3 DNA reads TGTGCCAGTAGTAGGGACAGGGTTCATTTT. Amino acid sequence: CASSRDRVHF. The V gene is TRBV19, the J gene TRBJ1-5; 9 nucleotides align to TRBD1. V gave up 4 bases and J gave up 16 bases; unmatched junction bases: 2. The CDR3 contains 10 residues. Germline lookup yields CDR1 LNHDA and CDR2 SQIVND (reference sequence).

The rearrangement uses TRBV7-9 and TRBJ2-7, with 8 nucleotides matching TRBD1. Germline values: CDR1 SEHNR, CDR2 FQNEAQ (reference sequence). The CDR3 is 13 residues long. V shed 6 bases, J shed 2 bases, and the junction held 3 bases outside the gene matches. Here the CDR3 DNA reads TGTGCCAGCAGTCGGGACAGGACCTACGAGCAGTACTTC. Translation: CASSRDRTYEQYF.

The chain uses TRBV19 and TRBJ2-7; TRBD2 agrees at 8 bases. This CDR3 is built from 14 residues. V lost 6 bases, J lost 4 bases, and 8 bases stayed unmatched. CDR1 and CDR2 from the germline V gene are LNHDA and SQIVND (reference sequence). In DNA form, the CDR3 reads TGTGCCAGTAGCTCTCGGGGGGGCGGTTACGAGCAGTACTTC. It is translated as CASSSRGGGYEQYF.